The rows below give T cell receptor beta chains drawn from one sample of a study of siplizumab effects on memory and regulatory T cells. Some clones are missing from TCRdb's copy, which holds only in-frame ones; the method was immunoSEQ multiplex PCR. The profile shows some 96,000 clones, approximately 94% of them singletons. Material for sequencing was non-Treg CD4+ T cells sorted from blood. The receptors shown here come from a human donor in good health. The CDR3 runs from the conserved cysteine through the conserved F or W. The D gene is left open where the match is weak. Clone size is given for some rows only: seen once, a few or many times, or a class if the clone is expanded.

j_call,v_call,clone_size,d_call,cdr3_aa,cdr3_nt
TRBJ2-1,TRBV7-2,.,.,CASSQIPGLVNEQFF,TGTGCCAGCAGTCAGATACCGGGACTTGTAAATGAGCAGTTCTTC
TRBJ2-5,TRBV5-4,.,TRBD1,CASSSGTGETQYF,TGTGCCAGCAGTTCCGGGACAGGGGAGACCCAGTACTTC
TRBJ1-2,TRBV6-6,.,TRBD1,CASSYSGTGPSYGYTF,TGTGCCAGCAGTTACTCTGGGACAGGGCCTTCCTATGGCTACACCTTC
TRBJ2-3,TRBV6-4,.,.,CASSDRGRLDTDTQYF,TGTGCCAGCAGTGACAGGGGACGGCTCGACACAGATACGCAGTATTTT
TRBJ2-1,TRBV5-6,.,TRBD2,CASSLVPSGSFGNEQFF,TGTGCCAGCAGCTTGGTGCCTAGCGGGAGTTTCGGCAATGAGCAGTTCTTC
TRBJ2-6,TRBV21-1,once,.,CASSEWTGSGANVLTF,TGTGCCAGCAGCGAGTGGACAGGGTCTGGGGCCAACGTCCTGACTTTC
TRBJ2-7,TRBV6-6,.,.,CASSYPAVGDYEQYF,TGTGCCAGCAGTTACCCTGCCGTTGGGGACTACGAGCAGTACTTC
TRBJ2-7,TRBV9,.,.,CASSPQSGLLASEQYF,TGTGCCAGCAGCCCCCAATCGGGACTTCTGGCATCCGAGCAGTACTTC
TRBJ2-1,TRBV7-3,.,TRBD2,CASSKVRPTTSGKGNEQFF,TGTGCCAGCAGCAAAGTGAGGCCCACGACTAGCGGGAAGGGCAATGAGCAGTTCTTC
TRBJ1-1,TRBV5-4,.,TRBD1,CASRKNRDRENTEAFF,TGTGCCAGCAGAAAGAATCGAGACAGGGAGAACACTGAAGCTTTCTTT
TRBJ1-3,TRBV28,.,.,CASSLLQPSSGNTIYF,TGTGCCAGCAGTCTACTTCAGCCGAGCTCTGGAAACACCATATATTTT
TRBJ1-5,TRBV28,.,.,CASQGPNQPQHF,TGTGCCAGTCAGGGTCCCAATCAGCCCCAGCATTTT
TRBJ1-2,TRBV28,.,.,CASSRGPEGYGYTF,TGTGCCAGCAGCAGGGGCCCTGAGGGCTATGGCTACACCTTC
TRBJ1-1,TRBV5-8,.,.,CASSPRQTMNTEAFF,TGTGCCAGCAGCCCCAGACAGACTATGAACACTGAAGCTTTCTTT
TRBJ1-3,TRBV28,.,.,CASSPERTAGNTIYF,TGTGCCAGCAGTCCTGAACGGACTGCCGGAAACACCATATATTTT
TRBJ1-6,TRBV5-1,.,.,CASSLDSSNSPLHF,TGCGCCAGCAGCTTAGACAGTTCTAATTCACCCCTCCACTTT
TRBJ2-6,TRBV6-4,.,.,CASSESGANVLTF,TGTGCCAGCAGTGAAAGTGGGGCCAACGTCCTGACTTTC
TRBJ2-7,TRBV29-1,.,.,CSVWGSDSYEQYF,TGCAGCGTCTGGGGGTCCGACTCCTACGAGCAGTACTTC